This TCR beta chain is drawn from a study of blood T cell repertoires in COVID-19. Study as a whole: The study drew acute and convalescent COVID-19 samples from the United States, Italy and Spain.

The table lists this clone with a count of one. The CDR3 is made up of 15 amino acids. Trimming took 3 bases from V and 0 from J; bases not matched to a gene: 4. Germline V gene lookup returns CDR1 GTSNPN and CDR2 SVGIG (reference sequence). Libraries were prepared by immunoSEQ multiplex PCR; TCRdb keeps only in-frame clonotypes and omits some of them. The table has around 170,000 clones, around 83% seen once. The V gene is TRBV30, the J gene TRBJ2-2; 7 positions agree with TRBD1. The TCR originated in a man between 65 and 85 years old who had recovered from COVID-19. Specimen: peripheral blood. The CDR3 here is CAWRPRGPNTGELFF. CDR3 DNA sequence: TGTGCCTGGAGACCGAGGGGGCCGAACACCGGGGAGCTGTTTTTT. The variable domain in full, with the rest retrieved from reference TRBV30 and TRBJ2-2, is SQTIHQWPATLVQPVGSPLSLECTVEGTSNPNLYWYRQAAGRGLQLLFYSVGIGQISSEVPQNLSASRPQDRQFILSSKKLLLSDSGFYLCAWRPRGPNTGELFFGEGSRLTVL.